This record concerns one T cell receptor (beta chain) sequence. Its antigen is undetermined. Each donor's status was that of a healthy bone marrow donor. The PCR employed 60 Vbeta primers together with 13 Jbeta primers. Measured with immunoSEQ multiplex PCR; TCRdb has only the in-frame clones, and not every one. The data show roughly 69,000 clones, more than 60% seen once. This record comes from a study of cytomegalovirus exposure and HLA in healthy donors. Study-wide findings and caveats: Reports showed the classifier diagnosing cytomegalovirus status with high specificity and sensitivity. In an earlier analysis, most TCR beta V segments were productive about 87% or about 30% of the time. A later analysis by the authors found several of the most significant clusters apparently linked to common viral pathogens.

The V end was cut by 3 bases, the J end by 4 bases, with 19 bases between. The V gene's germline CDR1 is LNHDA and CDR2 SQIVND (reference sequence). This CDR3 region has 17 residues. The sequenced sample was PBMCs. The receptor was isolated from a male donor in good health and CMV-seropositive. This rearrangement joins TRBV19 to TRBJ1-5; D gene uncertain. This chain's CDR3 is CASSIPRMGVKNQPQHF. In DNA, the CDR3 is TGTGCCAGTAGTATCCCCAGGATGGGTGTCAAAAATCAGCCCCAGCATTTT. The whole variable domain, remainder taken from reference TRBV19 and TRBJ1-5, is DGGITQSPKYLFRKEGQNVTLSCEQNLNHDAMYWYRQDPGQGLRLIYYSQIVNDFQKGDIAEGYSVSREKKESFPLTVTSAQKNPTAFYLCASSIPRMGVKNQPQHFGDGTRLSIL.